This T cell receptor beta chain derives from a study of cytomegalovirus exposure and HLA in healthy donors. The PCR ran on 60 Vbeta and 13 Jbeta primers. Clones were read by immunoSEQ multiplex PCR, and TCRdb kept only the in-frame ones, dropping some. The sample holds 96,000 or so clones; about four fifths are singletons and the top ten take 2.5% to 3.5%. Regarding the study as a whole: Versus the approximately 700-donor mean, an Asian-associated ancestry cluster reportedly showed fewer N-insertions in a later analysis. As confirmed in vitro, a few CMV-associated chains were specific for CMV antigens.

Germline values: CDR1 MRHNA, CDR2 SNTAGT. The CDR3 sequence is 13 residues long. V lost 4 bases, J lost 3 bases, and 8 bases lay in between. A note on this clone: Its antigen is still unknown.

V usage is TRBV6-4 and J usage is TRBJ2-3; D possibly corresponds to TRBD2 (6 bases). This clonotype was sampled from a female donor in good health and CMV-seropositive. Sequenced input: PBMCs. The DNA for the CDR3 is TGTGCCAGCAGTGGGCGGGAAACAGATACGCAGTATTTT. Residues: CASSGRETDTQYF.